Each of the 16 T cell receptor beta chains below was sequenced from the same sample in a study of identical twins. TCRdb re-called the 5' RACE reads through MiXCR, storing one row per CDR3 protein. This table holds some 760,000 distinct CDR3 sequences, about 20% found once. The sample was also linked to a second study, of T cells expressing NK-cell markers.

Sequencing input: PBMCs. The receptors shown here come from a woman in her late teens or twenties in good health.

In this sample, this clonotype turned up a few times. The chain has TRBV6-1 and TRBJ1-1; 10 bases fit TRBD1. CDR3 size: 16 residues. Germline V CDR1 and CDR2: MNHNS, SASEGT. The trim removed 7 bases at V and 3 bases at J, leaving 11 bases unmatched. As DNA, the CDR3 is TGTGCCAGCACCGTGGGACAGGGGAGAGGGGACACTGAAGCTTTCTTT. Translation gives CASTVGQGRGDTEAFF.

The chain combines TRBV12-3 or TRBV12-4 with TRBJ2-7; D assignment may be TRBD1 or TRBD2 (5 bases each). The CDR3 length is 18 residues. Trimming stripped 5 bases from V and 5 bases from J, with 28 bases between. The CDR3 bases are TGTGCCAGCAGTCCCCGGGACCAAACACGAATCGGGTCTGACGAGCAGTACTTC. Translating it yields CASSPRDQTRIGSDEQYF.

The chain couples TRBV20-1 to TRBJ1-1; no firm D call. Germline V lookup: CDR1 DFQATT, CDR2 SNEGSKA (reference sequence). CDR3 size: 11 residues. V lost 4 bases, J lost 8 bases, and 11 bases lay in between. CDR3 DNA: TGCAGTGCTAAGCGGAGCACAGAAGCTTTCTTT. Translating gives CSAKRSTEAFF.

This clonotype was recorded only once. V and J are TRBV19 and TRBJ2-1; 9 bases match TRBD1. J was trimmed by 7 bases and V by 5 bases; bases with no gene match: 9. Germline-derived CDR1 and CDR2 are LNHDA and SQIVND (reference sequence). The CDR3 is made up of 15 amino acids. The CDR3 DNA follows: TGTGCCAGTAGTGTCCGGACAGGGGTGTTGAATGAGCAGTTCTTC. It is translated as CASSVRTGVLNEQFF.

This clonotype has only a few counts. V usage is TRBV12-3 or TRBV12-4 and J usage is TRBJ1-4; D is unresolved. The CDR3 length is 14 residues. V dropped 4 bases and J dropped 3 bases, with 9 bases sitting between them. CDR3 sequence reads: CASSWSASNEKLFF. The CDR3 DNA reads TGTGCCAGCAGTTGGTCAGCATCTAATGAAAAACTGTTTTTT.

In its sample, this clonotype was seen a few times. The chain is built from TRBV20-1 and TRBJ2-3; 11 bases match TRBD2. Germline V lookup: CDR1 DFQATT, CDR2 SNEGSKA (reference sequence). The CDR3 totals 18 residues. The J segment lost 2 bases and the V segment lost 6 bases, leaving 16 bases of the junction unmatched. CDR3 loop: CSAYSGGVLQDSTDTQYF. CDR3 nucleotide sequence: TGCAGTGCCTATAGCGGGGGGGTGCTTCAAGACTCCACAGATACGCAGTATTTT.

This chain links TRBV19 with TRBJ1-2, with D possibly TRBD1 on 5 matching bases. The CDR3 covers 13 residues. Trimming took off 2 bases at V and 7 bases at J, with 11 bases between the two ends. Germline V gene lookup returns CDR1 LNHDA and CDR2 SQIVND (reference sequence). For the CDR3, the DNA is TGTGCCAGTAGTATATCGGGGGATGGTGGCTACACCTTC. The encoded protein is CASSISGDGGYTF.

At least ten counts were recorded for this clonotype. The chain joins TRBV5-1 to TRBJ2-1; 8 nucleotides agree with TRBD2. The CDR3 loop spans 16 amino acids. Germline CDR1 reads SGHRS; CDR2 reads YFSETQ. Trimming at V came to 0 bases and at J to 4 bases, leaving 6 bases not matched to a gene. The chain's CDR3 is CASSLDGSGEYNEQFF. The CDR3 nucleotides are TGCGCCAGCAGCTTGGATGGTAGCGGGGAGTACAATGAGCAGTTCTTC.

In nucleotides, the CDR3 is TGTGCCAGCAGTCTTGGGACAGGCAGCATTCTTGTCAATGAGCAGTTCTTC. Its translation: CASSLGTGSILVNEQFF. The rearrangement uses TRBV6-1 and TRBJ2-1, with 8 bases lining up with TRBD1. The CDR3 is made up of 17 amino acids. The germline V gene has CDR1 MNHNS and CDR2 SASEGT. With V trimmed by 5 bases and J by 6 bases, 15 bases remained unmatched.

This clonotype appeared a few times. The chain carries TRBV20-1 and TRBJ2-3, with D hard to call. This CDR3 is 12 amino acids long. Germline CDR1 DFQATT, CDR2 SNEGSKA (reference sequence). V lost 5 bases and J 2 bases, leaving 8 bases between the germline ends. CDR3 amino acids: CSAPHLTDTQYF. The CDR3, as DNA: TGCAGTGCTCCACATCTCACAGATACGCAGTATTTT.

This clonotype was observed a few times. CDR3: CSATVSGNTIYF. CDR3 DNA: TGCAGTGCTACCGTCTCTGGAAACACCATATATTTT. V is TRBV20-1 and J is TRBJ1-3; D gene unclear. Germline values: CDR1 DFQATT, CDR2 SNEGSKA (reference sequence). The V and J ends lost 4 bases and 0 bases respectively, with 4 bases between them. The length of the CDR3 is 12 residues.

V and J are TRBV20-1 and TRBJ1-1; D is undetermined. Trimming took off 1 base at V and 1 base at J, with 13 bases between the two ends. The CDR3 loop spans 15 amino acids. CDR1 and CDR2 from the germline V gene are DFQATT and SNEGSKA (reference sequence). The CDR3 DNA follows: TGCAGTGCTAGAGCTGCCAGACGTCCGAACACTGAAGCTTTCTTT. This sequence encodes CSARAARRPNTEAFF.

This clonotype was picked up a small number of times. The rearrangement links TRBV5-4 to TRBJ2-3; the D gene is possibly TRBD2 (6 bases). Trimming left V 1 base short and J 9 bases short, with 18 bases between. CDR1 is SGHNT, CDR2 YYREEE, per germline (reference sequence). This CDR3 has 15 amino acids. CDR3 DNA: TGTGCCAGCAGCTTGAGGTCAACTAGCTCCTTGACGCAGTATTTT. This gives the protein CASSLRSTSSLTQYF. The whole variable domain, filled in from reference TRBV5-4 and TRBJ2-3, reads ETGVTQSPTHLIKTRGQQVTLRCSSQSGHNTVSWYQQALGQGPQFIFQYYREEENGRGNFPPRFSGLQFPNYSSELNVNALELDDSALYLCASSLRSTSSLTQYFGPGTRLTVL.

This clonotype was seen only a few times. V gene TRBV5-5 combines with J gene TRBJ2-1, with 11 bases that match TRBD2. The germline V gene encodes CDR1 SGHKS and CDR2 YYEKEE (reference sequence). The V and J ends lost 5 bases and 1 base, in that order; junction bases with no gene match: 11. The CDR3 is 18 residues long. The CDR3 spells CASRPGLAGGGSYNEQFF. CDR3 nucleotide sequence: TGTGCCAGCAGACCCGGACTAGCGGGTGGGGGATCCTACAATGAGCAGTTCTTC.

The chain links TRBV7-2 to TRBJ2-1; 7 positions match TRBD1. From germline, CDR1 is SGHTA and CDR2 FQGNSA. Germline trimming cut 5 bases from V and 6 bases from J; bases unmatched to any gene: 7. This CDR3 comprises 14 residues. CDR3 sequence: CASSSQGQFNEQFF. The CDR3 nucleotides are TGTGCCAGCAGCAGCCAGGGACAGTTCAATGAGCAGTTCTTC.

The chain uses TRBV10-1 and TRBJ2-3; D is perhaps TRBD2 (6 bases). In germline, CDR1 is WNHNN, CDR2 SYGVQD (reference sequence). The CDR3 has 13 residues. V lost 0 bases, J lost 7 bases, and 8 bases lay in between. The CDR3 DNA sequence: TGCGCCAGCAGTGAGTCACGGGGGAATACGCAGTATTTT. It translates to CASSESRGNTQYF.